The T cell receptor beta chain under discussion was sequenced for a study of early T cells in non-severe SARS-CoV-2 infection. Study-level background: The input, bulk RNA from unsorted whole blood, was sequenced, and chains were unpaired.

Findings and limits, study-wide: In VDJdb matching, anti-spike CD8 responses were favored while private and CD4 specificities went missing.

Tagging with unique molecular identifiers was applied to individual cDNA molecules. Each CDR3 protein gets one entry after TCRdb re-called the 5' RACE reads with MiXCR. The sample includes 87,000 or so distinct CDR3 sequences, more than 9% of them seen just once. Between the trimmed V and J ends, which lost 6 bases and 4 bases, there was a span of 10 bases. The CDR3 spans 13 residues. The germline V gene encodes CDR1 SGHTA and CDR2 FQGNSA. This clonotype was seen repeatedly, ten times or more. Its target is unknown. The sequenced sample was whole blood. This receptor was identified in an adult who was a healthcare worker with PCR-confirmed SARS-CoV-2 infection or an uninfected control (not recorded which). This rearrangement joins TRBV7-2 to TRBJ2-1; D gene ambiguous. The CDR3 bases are TGTGCCAGCAGTATCGGAGCTTACAATGAGCAGTTCTTC. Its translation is CASSIGAYNEQFF.